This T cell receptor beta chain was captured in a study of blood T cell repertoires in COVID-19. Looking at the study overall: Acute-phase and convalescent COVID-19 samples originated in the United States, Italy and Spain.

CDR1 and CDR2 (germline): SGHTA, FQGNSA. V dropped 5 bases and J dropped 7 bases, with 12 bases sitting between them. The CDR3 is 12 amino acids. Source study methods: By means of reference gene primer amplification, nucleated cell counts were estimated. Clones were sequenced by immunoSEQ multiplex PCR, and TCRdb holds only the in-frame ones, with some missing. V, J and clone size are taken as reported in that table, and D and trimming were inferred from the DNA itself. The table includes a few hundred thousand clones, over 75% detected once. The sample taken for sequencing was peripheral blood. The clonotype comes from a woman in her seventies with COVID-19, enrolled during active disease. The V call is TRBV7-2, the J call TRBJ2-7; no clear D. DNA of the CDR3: TGTGCCAGCAGCCCTACTCGGTGGGAGCAGTACTTC. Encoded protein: CASSPTRWEQYF.